These T cell receptor beta chains were read from a single sample in a study of shared clonotypes between healthy human individuals. Assay used: immunoSEQ multiplex PCR; TCRdb lists only in-frame clones, some missing. The sample contains about 2 million clones, about 95% of which appear only once. Sequenced material: naive CD8+ T cells sorted from blood. The receptors shown here come from a young man in good health. Each CDR3 is given with its conserved first and last residue. A D gene is named only where the DNA matches it firmly. Only some rows state a clone size, as once, few, many or a class for expanded clones.

j_gene,d_gene,abundance,v_gene,CDR3aa,CDR3nt
TRBJ1-1,NA,NA,TRBV27,CASSLLTLGIRGANIISEAFF,TGTGCCAGCAGTTTATTGACATTGGGAATAAGGGGGGCGAATATAATCTCTGAAGCTTTCTTT
TRBJ2-3,NA,NA,TRBV5-6,CASSMDPDTQYF,TGTGCCAGCAGCATGGACCCAGATACGCAGTATTTT
TRBJ2-2,NA,NA,TRBV9,CASSVVGLEYAGELFF,TGTGCCAGCAGCGTAGTCGGGCTAGAGTACGCCGGGGAGCTGTTTTTT
TRBJ2-7,TRBD2,NA,TRBV5-5,CASSLAGSLAGRPYEQYF,TGTGCCAGCAGCTTGGCTGGGTCGCTAGCGGGCCGCCCCTACGAGCAGTACTTC
TRBJ1-1,NA,NA,TRBV7-9,CASSFEGNTEAFF,TGTGCCAGCAGCTTTGAGGGGAACACTGAAGCTTTCTTT
TRBJ2-3,TRBD2,NA,TRBV27,CASSPSVSGRGDTQYF,TGTGCCAGCAGTCCTTCCGTTAGCGGGAGGGGGGATACGCAGTATTTT
TRBJ2-7,NA,NA,TRBV11-2,CASSPWDGLYEQYF,TGTGCCAGCAGCCCATGGGACGGACTCTACGAGCAGTACTTC
TRBJ2-1,NA,once,TRBV7-8,CASSLPGWLNNEQFF,TGTGCCAGCAGTTTGCCAGGGTGGCTTAACAATGAGCAGTTCTTC
TRBJ1-4,NA,NA,TRBV7-9,CASSPHPNEKLFF,TGTGCCAGCAGCCCGCACCCAAATGAAAAACTGTTTTTT
TRBJ2-3,NA,NA,TRBV27,CASSLFGQRGGTDTQYF,TGTGCCAGCAGTTTATTTGGCCAACGGGGAGGCACAGATACGCAGTATTTT
TRBJ2-5,NA,NA,TRBV10-3,CAISEDSEYQETQYF,TGTGCCATCAGTGAAGACTCCGAGTACCAAGAGACCCAGTACTTC
TRBJ2-7,TRBD2,NA,TRBV7-8,CASSLEGLAYYEQYF,TGTGCCAGCAGCCTGGAGGGACTAGCGTACTACGAGCAGTACTTC
TRBJ2-7,TRBD1,NA,TRBV7-9,CASSQGQISYEQYF,TGTGCCAGCAGCCAGGGACAGATCTCCTACGAGCAGTACTTC
TRBJ2-3,NA,once,TRBV29-1,CSVDWAGAWPSTDTQYF,TGCAGCGTTGACTGGGCGGGGGCCTGGCCTAGCACAGATACGCAGTATTTT
TRBJ1-1,TRBD1,NA,TRBV7-9,CASSSSTGTGVLMNTEAFF,TGTGCCAGCAGCTCTTCAACCGGGACAGGAGTTTTAATGAACACTGAAGCTTTCTTT
TRBJ1-2,TRBD1,NA,TRBV29-1,CSVKQGEGYGYTF,TGCAGCGTTAAACAGGGGGAAGGCTATGGCTACACCTTC
TRBJ2-7,NA,NA,TRBV11-1,CASSFSGSYEQYF,TGTGCCAGCAGCTTCAGTGGCTCCTACGAGCAGTACTTC
TRBJ1-1,TRBD1,NA,TRBV5-4,CASSLAGTGWTEAFF,TGTGCCAGCAGCTTGGCCGGGACAGGGTGGACTGAAGCTTTCTTT
TRBJ2-7,NA,NA,TRBV30,CAWSAASVDEQYF,TGTGCCTGGAGCGCCGCTAGCGTCGACGAGCAGTACTTC
TRBJ1-2,NA,NA,TRBV18,CASSPPNGAINYGYTF,TGTGCCAGCTCACCACCGAATGGGGCAATTAACTATGGCTACACCTTC
TRBJ2-7,TRBD1,NA,TRBV2,CASSEIRQGIYEQYF,TGTGCCAGCAGTGAAATTCGACAGGGAATCTACGAGCAGTACTTC
TRBJ1-1,NA,NA,TRBV11-3,CASSFGYTEAFF,TGTGCCAGCAGCTTCGGATACACTGAAGCTTTCTTT
TRBJ2-3,TRBD2,NA,TRBV4-3,CASSQVEAGEGNTDTQYF,TGCGCCAGCAGCCAAGTTGAAGCGGGAGAAGGGAACACAGATACGCAGTATTTT
TRBJ2-5,NA,NA,TRBV9,CASSARDPAETQYF,TGTGCCAGCAGCGCCAGGGATCCCGCAGAGACCCAGTACTTC
TRBJ1-2,NA,NA,TRBV9,CASSVEVDFGYTF,TGTGCCAGCAGCGTAGAGGTGGATTTTGGCTACACCTTC
TRBJ2-1,TRBD2,NA,TRBV27,CASAWGGGAQDEQFF,TGTGCCAGCGCGTGGGGCGGGGGGGCCCAGGATGAGCAGTTCTTC
TRBJ2-1,TRBD2,NA,TRBV7-3,CASSLTPSGAFGEQFF,TGTGCCAGCAGCTTAACCCCTAGCGGGGCCTTCGGGGAGCAGTTCTTC
TRBJ2-1,TRBD2,NA,TRBV4-1,CASSQDLRGDNEQFF,TGCGCCAGCAGCCAAGATCTTCGGGGGGACAATGAGCAGTTCTTC
TRBJ2-7,TRBD2,NA,TRBV7-9,CASSSTSGGLAGEEQYF,TGTGCCAGCAGCTCCACCTCCGGGGGACTAGCGGGAGAAGAGCAGTACTTC
TRBJ1-6,NA,NA,TRBV7-9,CASSFALGQESPLHF,TGTGCCAGCAGCTTCGCACTCGGTCAGGAGTCACCCCTCCACTTT
TRBJ1-4,TRBD1,NA,TRBV13,CASSSGQVGEKLFF,TGTGCCAGCAGCTCCGGACAGGTTGGAGAAAAACTGTTTTTT
TRBJ2-7,NA,NA,TRBV2,CASRVTSSYEQYF,TGTGCCAGCAGGGTGACAAGCTCCTACGAGCAGTACTTC